Given below is one T cell receptor beta chain in context. There are 13 residues in the CDR3. Germline loops: CDR1 SGHNT, CDR2 YYREEE (reference sequence). V was cut by 0 bases and J by 10 bases, with 13 bases left in between. This sample is drawn from a study of blood T cell repertoires in COVID-19. Study details: Acute and convalescent COVID-19 samples came from the United States, Italy and Spain. From T cells, B-cell-depleted T cells, or PBMCs came the material, which was cDNA or gDNA.

Method: immunoSEQ multiplex PCR; TCRdb's copy keeps in-frame clones and lacks some. The sample records 150,000 or so clones, 84% being singletons. This receptor was taken from a woman in her fifties or sixties in a cohort sampled during active or convalescent COVID-19. V gene TRBV5-4 combines with J gene TRBJ1-1; tentatively, D is TRBD1 (5 bases). Material: peripheral blood. The CDR3, as DNA: TGTGCCAGCAGCTTGGCAGGGCTTAAGCGAGCTTTCTTT. Its translation: CASSLAGLKRAFF. Combining the CDR3 with reference TRBV5-4 and TRBJ1-1 gives the whole variable domain ETGVTQSPTHLIKTRGQQVTLRCSSQSGHNTVSWYQQALGQGPQFIFQYYREEENGRGNFPPRFSGLQFPNYSSELNVNALELDDSALYLCASSLAGLKRAFFGQGTRLTVV.